This is a list of T cell receptor beta chains from one sample in a study of shared clonotypes between healthy human individuals. Method: immunoSEQ multiplex PCR; TCRdb's copy keeps in-frame clones and lacks some. This sample has roughly 2,500,000 clones; roughly 93% occur once, and the top ten carry about 0.34%. The specimen sequenced was naive CD4+ T cells from PBMCs. These receptors were obtained from a man in his late teens or twenties in good health. Some clones in this sample may be carry-over from other donors' samples. Each CDR3 is given with its conserved first and last residue. A D gene is named only where the DNA matches it firmly.

v_gene	j_gene	d_gene	CDR3nt	CDR3aa
TRBV7-2	TRBJ2-1	TRBD2	TGTGCCAGCAGCCCTCGGACTAGCGGGATGTACAATGAGCAGTTCTTC	CASSPRTSGMYNEQFF
TRBV13	TRBJ2-3	TRBD2	TGTGCCAGCAGCTTAGGAGGACATCTTACTAGGACTAGCGGGATCACAGATACGCAGTATTTT	CASSLGGHLTRTSGITDTQYF
TRBV6-6	TRBJ1-2	.	TGTGCCAGCAGAAATGTACAGTACCGAGGCTACACCTTC	CASRNVQYRGYTF
TRBV2	TRBJ1-2	.	TGTGCCAGCAGAACCAAACCTAACTATGGCTACACCTTC	CASRTKPNYGYTF
TRBV29-1	TRBJ2-2	.	TGCAGCGTTGTAATAAGGGGGGACACCGGGGAGCTGTTTTTT	CSVVIRGDTGELFF
TRBV7-3	TRBJ2-5	TRBD2	TGTGCCAGCAGCTTAGGGCTAGCGGGGCAAGAGACCCAGTACTTC	CASSLGLAGQETQYF
TRBV6-1	TRBJ2-7	TRBD1	TGTGCCAGCGTAAGCCGGGACAGGGGGCATCGTGAGCAGTACTTC	CASVSRDRGHREQYF
TRBV7-8	TRBJ2-2	.	TGTGCCAGCAGCTTAGGGACAGCATTTAACACCGGGGAGCTGTTTTTT	CASSLGTAFNTGELFF
TRBV5-8	TRBJ2-3	TRBD2	TGTGCCAGCAGCCCGAACGGGGCGGGAGCGAAGGATACGCAGTATTTT	CASSPNGAGAKDTQYF
TRBV28	TRBJ1-6	.	TGTGCCAGCAGTTTGATCGGTTCACCCCTCCACTTT	CASSLIGSPLHF
TRBV27	TRBJ1-2	.	TGTGCCAGCAGTTTGTACCTAGGTTGGCTTGGGGGCTACACCTTC	CASSLYLGWLGGYTF
TRBV28	TRBJ1-2	.	TGTGCCAGCAAGTTCCCAGGGGTCCACTATGGCTACACCTTC	CASKFPGVHYGYTF
TRBV5-1	TRBJ2-1	.	TGCGCCAGCACCCGACAGCCCTACAATGAGCAGTTCTTC	CASTRQPYNEQFF
TRBV5-1	TRBJ2-3	.	TGCGCCAGCAGCTTCGTCACTGGCGTCGTGGATACGCAGTATTTT	CASSFVTGVVDTQYF
TRBV6-4	TRBJ1-5	TRBD1	TGTGCCAGCACAGTCGGGACAGGGGAAAATCAGCCCCAGCATTTT	CASTVGTGENQPQHF
TRBV11-2	TRBJ2-1	.	TGTGCCAGCAGCTTCAGCTTGTGGGTGAGCTCCTACAATGAGCAGTTCTTC	CASSFSLWVSSYNEQFF
TRBV27	TRBJ2-1	TRBD2	TGTGCCAGCAGTTGGGGTAGACTAGCGGACGAGCAGTTCTTC	CASSWGRLADEQFF
TRBV2	TRBJ2-3	TRBD2	TGTGCCAGCAGTTACGCGCCTAGCGGGAGGGCCGTGAATACGCAGTATTTT	CASSYAPSGRAVNTQYF
TRBV7-2	TRBJ2-4	.	TGTGCCAGCAGCTTAGTCAGAATTGGGGTGAGCAAAAACATTCAGTACTTC	CASSLVRIGVSKNIQYF
TRBV7-9	TRBJ2-7	TRBD2	TGTGCCAGCAGCGTAGGACTAGGGTACGAGCAGTACTTC	CASSVGLGYEQYF
TRBV7-9	TRBJ1-1	TRBD1	TGTGCCAGCAGCTCGGACAGGGTTCTTACAGAAGCTTTCTTT	CASSSDRVLTEAFF